This record looks at one T cell receptor beta chain sequence and its context. TCRdb keeps only in-frame clones here, not all; method: immunoSEQ multiplex PCR. The table includes approximately 200,000 clones, approximately 80% detected once. This entry comes from a study of blood T cell repertoires in COVID-19. Study context: Sources were T cells, B-cell-depleted T cells, or PBMCs; the material itself was cDNA or gDNA.

The CDR3 consists of 13 residues. Trimming took 5 bases from V and 0 from J, leaving 7 bases between them. Per the germline V gene, CDR1 is LNHDA and CDR2 is SQIVND (reference sequence). This sequence originates from a woman of 80 years or more with COVID-19, enrolled during active disease. Sequencing used peripheral blood. V and J are TRBV19 and TRBJ2-5; D is uncertain. This chain's CDR3 is CASSSGHQETQYF. Here the CDR3 DNA reads TGTGCCAGTAGTTCAGGCCACCAAGAGACCCAGTACTTC.